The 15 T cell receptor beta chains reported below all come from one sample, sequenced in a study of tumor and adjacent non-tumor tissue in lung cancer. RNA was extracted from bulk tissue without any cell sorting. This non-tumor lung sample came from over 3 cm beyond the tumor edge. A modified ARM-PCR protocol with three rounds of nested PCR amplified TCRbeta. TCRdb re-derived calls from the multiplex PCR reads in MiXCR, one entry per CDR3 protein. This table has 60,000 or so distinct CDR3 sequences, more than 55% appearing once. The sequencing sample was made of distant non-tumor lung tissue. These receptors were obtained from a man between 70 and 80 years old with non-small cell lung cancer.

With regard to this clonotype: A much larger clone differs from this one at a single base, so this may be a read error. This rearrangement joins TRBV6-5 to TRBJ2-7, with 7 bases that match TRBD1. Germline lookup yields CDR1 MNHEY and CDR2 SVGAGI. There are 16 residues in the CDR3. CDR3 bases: TGTGTCAGCAGTTACAAGCGGCCTGGACAGGCCCATGGGCAGTACTTC. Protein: CVSSYKRPGQAHGQYF.

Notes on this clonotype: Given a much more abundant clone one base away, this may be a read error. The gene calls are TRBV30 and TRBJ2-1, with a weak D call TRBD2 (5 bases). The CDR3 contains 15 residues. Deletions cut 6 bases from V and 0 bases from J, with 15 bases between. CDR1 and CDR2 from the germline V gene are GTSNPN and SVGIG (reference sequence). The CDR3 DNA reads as TGTGCCTGCCACAGCGGCCTAAGCTCCTACAATGAGCAGTTCTTC. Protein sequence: CACHSGLSSYNEQFF.

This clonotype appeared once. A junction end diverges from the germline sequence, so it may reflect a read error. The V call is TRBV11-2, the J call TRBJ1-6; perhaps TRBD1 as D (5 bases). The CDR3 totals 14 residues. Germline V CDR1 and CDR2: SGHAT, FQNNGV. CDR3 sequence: CASTGAGAHSTLHF. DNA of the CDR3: TGTGCCAGCACCGGGGCCGGCGCCCATTCAACCCTCCACTTT.

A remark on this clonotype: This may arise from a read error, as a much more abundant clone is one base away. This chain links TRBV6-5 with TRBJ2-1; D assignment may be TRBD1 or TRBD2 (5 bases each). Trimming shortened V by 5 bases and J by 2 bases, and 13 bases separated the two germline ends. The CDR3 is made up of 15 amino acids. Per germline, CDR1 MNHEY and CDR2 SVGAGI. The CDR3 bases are TGTGCCAGCAGTAAAAGCGAGGGGCCCTACAATGAGCAGTTCTTC. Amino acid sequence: CASSKSEGPYNEQFF.

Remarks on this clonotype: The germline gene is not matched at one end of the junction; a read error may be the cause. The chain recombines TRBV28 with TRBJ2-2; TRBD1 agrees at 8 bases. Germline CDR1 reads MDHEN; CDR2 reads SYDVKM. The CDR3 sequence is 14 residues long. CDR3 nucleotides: TGTGCCAGCAGTCGGACAGGGAACACCGGGAAGCTGTTTTTT. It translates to CASSRTGNTGKLFF. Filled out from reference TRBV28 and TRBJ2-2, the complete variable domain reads DVKVTQSSRYLVKRTGEKVFLECVQDMDHENMFWYRQDPGLGLRLIYFSYDVKMKEKGDIPEGYSVSREKKERFSLILESASTNQTSMYLCASSRTGNTGKLFFGEGSRLTVL.

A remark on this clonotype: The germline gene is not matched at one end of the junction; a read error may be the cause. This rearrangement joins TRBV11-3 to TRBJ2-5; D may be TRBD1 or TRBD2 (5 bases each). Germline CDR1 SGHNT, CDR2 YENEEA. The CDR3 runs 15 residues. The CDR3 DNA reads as TGTGCCAGCAGCACTGGGGGATGGGTCCAAGAGACACAGTACTTC. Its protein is CASSTGGWVQETQYF.

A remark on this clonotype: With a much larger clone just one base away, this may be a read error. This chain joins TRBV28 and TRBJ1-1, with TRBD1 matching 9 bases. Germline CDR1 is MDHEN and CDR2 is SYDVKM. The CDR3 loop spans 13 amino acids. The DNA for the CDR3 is TGTGCCAACAGTCCTTTAGGAGACAGGGGGACTTTCTTT. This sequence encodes CANSPLGDRGTFF.

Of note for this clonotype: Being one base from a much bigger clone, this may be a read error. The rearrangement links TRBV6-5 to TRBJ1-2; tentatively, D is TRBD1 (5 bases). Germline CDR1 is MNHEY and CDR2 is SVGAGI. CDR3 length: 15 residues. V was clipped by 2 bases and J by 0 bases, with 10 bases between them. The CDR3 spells CASSYLGGANYGYTF. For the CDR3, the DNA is TGTGCCAGCAGTTACCTGGGGGGAGCTAACTATGGCTACACCTTC.

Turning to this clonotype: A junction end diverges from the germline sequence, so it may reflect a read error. The DNA of the CDR3 is TGCAGCGTCGCTTCTGGCTCAGATATGCAGTATTTT. Amino acid sequence: CSVASGSDMQYF. The chain carries TRBV29-1 and TRBJ2-3, with D uncertain. Germline loops: CDR1 SQVTM, CDR2 ANQGSEA. The CDR3 spans 12 residues.

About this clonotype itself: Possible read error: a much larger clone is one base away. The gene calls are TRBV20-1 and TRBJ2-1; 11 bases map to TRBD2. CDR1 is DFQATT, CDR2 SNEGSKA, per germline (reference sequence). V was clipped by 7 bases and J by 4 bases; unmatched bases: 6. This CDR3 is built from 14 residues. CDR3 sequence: CSVAGTSGYNEQFF. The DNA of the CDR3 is TGCAGTGTTGCCGGGACTAGCGGATACAATGAGCAGTTCTTC.

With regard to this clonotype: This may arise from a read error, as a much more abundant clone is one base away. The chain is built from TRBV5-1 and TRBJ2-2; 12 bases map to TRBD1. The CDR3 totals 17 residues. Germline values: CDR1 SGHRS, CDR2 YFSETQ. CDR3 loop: CAISRGTGGTNTGELFF. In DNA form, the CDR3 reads TGCGCCATCAGCAGAGGGACAGGGGGCACCAACACCGGGGAGCTGTTTTTT.

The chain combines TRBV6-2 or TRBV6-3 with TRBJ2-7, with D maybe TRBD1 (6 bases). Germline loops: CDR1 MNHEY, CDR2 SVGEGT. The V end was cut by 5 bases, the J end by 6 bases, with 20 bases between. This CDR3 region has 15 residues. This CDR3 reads CASSDPTGIPCEQYF. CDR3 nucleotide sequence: TGTGCCAGCAGTGACCCGACAGGTATCCCCTGCGAGCAGTACTTC.

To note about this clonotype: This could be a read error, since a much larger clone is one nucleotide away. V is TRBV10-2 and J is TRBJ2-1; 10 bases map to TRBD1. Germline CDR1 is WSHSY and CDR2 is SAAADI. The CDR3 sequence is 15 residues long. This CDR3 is CASSDVTGGYNKQFF. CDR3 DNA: TGCGCCAGCAGTGACGTGACAGGGGGCTACAATAAGCAGTTCTTC.

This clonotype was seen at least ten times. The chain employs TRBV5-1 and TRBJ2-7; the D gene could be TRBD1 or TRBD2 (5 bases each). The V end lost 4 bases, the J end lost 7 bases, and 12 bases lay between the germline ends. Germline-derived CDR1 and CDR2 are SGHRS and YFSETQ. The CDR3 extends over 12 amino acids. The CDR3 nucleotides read TGCGCCAGCAGCCGTACCTGGGGGGAGCAGTACTTC. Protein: CASSRTWGEQYF.

The CDR3 is CSVPQGAVSSYEQYF. DNA for the CDR3: TGCAGCGTACCTCAGGGGGCGGTAAGCTCCTACGAGCAGTACTTC. The rearrangement links TRBV29-1 to TRBJ2-7; 8 bases agree with TRBD1. Germline CDR1 SQVTM, CDR2 ANQGSEA. The CDR3 loop spans 15 amino acids. J gave up 0 bases and V 6 bases, and 10 bases lay outside the gene matches.